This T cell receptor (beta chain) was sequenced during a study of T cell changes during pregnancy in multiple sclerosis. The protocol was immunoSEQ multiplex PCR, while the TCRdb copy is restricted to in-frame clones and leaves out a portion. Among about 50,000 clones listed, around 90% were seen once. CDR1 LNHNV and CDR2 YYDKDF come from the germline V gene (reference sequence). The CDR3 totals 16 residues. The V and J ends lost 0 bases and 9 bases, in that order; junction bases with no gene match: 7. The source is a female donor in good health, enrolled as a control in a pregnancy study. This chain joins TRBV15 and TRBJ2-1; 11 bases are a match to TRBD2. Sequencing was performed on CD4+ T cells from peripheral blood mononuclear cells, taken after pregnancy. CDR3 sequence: CATSRDLGTSGSEQFF. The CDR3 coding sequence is TGTGCCACCAGCAGAGATCTAGGGACTAGCGGTAGTGAGCAGTTCTTC.